This T cell receptor beta chain stems from a study of breast tumors, draining lymph nodes, adjacent tissues. CDR1 is SGHRS and CDR2 is YFSETQ in the germline V gene. The CDR3 covers 13 residues. Trimming stripped 7 bases from V and 6 bases from J, with 16 bases between. This clonotype was seen more than once but under ten times. The antigen remains undetermined. Axillary draining lymph nodes of breast cancer patients supplied the node samples. Overall study results and limits: Tumor and nontumor repertoires were significantly more similar in luminal-like than in basal-like breast cancer. Tumor repertoires ranked between lymph nodes and nontumor tissue in diversity, with V and J gene preferences.

TCRdb ran MiXCR on the multiplex PCR reads and lists one entry per CDR3 protein. This table holds around 150,000 distinct CDR3 sequences, roughly 33% found once. The origin of this receptor is a female donor with breast cancer. Some clones in this sample may be carry-over from other donors' samples. The chain recombines TRBV5-1 with TRBJ1-1, with D tentatively TRBD1 (5 bases). Sequencing input: axillary lymph node tissue. The CDR3 DNA is TGCGCCAGCGGGCCTGGGGGGTGGGCTGAAGCTTTCTTT. Translation gives CASGPGGWAEAFF. The complete variable domain, with remaining parts taken from reference TRBV5-1 and TRBJ1-1, reads KAGVTQTPRYLIKTRGQQVTLSCSPISGHRSVSWYQQTPGQGLQFLFEYFSETQRNKGNFPGRFSGRQFSNSRSEMNVSTLELGDSALYLCASGPGGWAEAFFGQGTRLTVV.